This TCR beta chain was sequenced for a study of identical twins. Study findings and constraints: Out-of-frame alpha sequences common to twins exhibited a surplus of low generation probability. Conclusions were based on cross-sectional statistical analysis, without following the same donors.

The CDR3 is 15 residues long. Looked up from germline, CDR1 is ENHRY and CDR2 is SYGVKD. Trimming removed 4 bases from V and 4 bases from J; junction bases left unmatched: 4. This clonotype was seen many times. The antigen remains unidentified. Template switching added a universal primer site; cDNA carried unique molecular identifiers. One entry per CDR3 protein results from TCRdb running MiXCR on the 5' RACE reads. The table has hundreds of thousands of distinct CDR3 sequences, around 6% seen once. This chain links TRBV10-3 with TRBJ2-6, with 7 nucleotides matching TRBD1. The receptor was derived from a man between 18 and 29 years old in good health. Sequencing was done on a sample of naive T cells sorted from blood. This CDR3 is CAISVGQAGANVLTF. The CDR3 DNA reads TGTGCCATCAGTGTTGGACAGGCAGGGGCCAACGTCCTGACTTTC.